This paragraph reports one TCR beta chain. These data are taken from a study of blood T cell repertoires in COVID-19. On the study more broadly: From T cells, B-cell-depleted T cells, or PBMCs came the material, which was cDNA or gDNA.

Participants came from some 26 US areas, aged roughly 18 to 90 years. Allocation to cohorts depended on clinical history reported by the participants. Assay used: immunoSEQ multiplex PCR; TCRdb lists only in-frame clones, some missing. The sample records about 180,000 clones, 89% being singletons. CDR3 length: 14 amino acids. Germline CDR1 is SGHNT and CDR2 is YYREEE (reference sequence). Unmatched junction bases numbered 6, after V lost 1 base and J lost 6 bases. The sample taken for sequencing was PBMCs or T cells enriched from blood (not recorded which). The source is a woman in her 40s with acute COVID-19. The chain is built from TRBV5-4 and TRBJ2-5; 7 bases map to TRBD2. CDR3: CASSLLASGKTQYF. CDR3 nucleotide sequence: TGTGCCAGCAGCTTGTTGGCTAGCGGAAAGACCCAGTACTTC.